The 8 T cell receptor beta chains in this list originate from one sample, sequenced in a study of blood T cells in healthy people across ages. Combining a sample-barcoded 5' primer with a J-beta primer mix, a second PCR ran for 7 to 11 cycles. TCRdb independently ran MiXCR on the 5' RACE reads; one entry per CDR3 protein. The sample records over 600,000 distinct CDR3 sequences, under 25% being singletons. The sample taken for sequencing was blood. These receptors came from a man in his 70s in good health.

The CDR3 loop is CASTTSNYEQYF. CDR3 nucleotides: TGTGCCAGCACGACTAGCAACTACGAGCAGTACTTC. V and J are TRBV6-2 or TRBV6-3 and TRBJ2-5, with TRBD2 matching 7 bases. The J call may be incorrect, as the DNA end agrees better with TRBJ2-7. Germline CDR1 and CDR2: MNHEY and SVGEGT. The CDR3 consists of 12 residues.

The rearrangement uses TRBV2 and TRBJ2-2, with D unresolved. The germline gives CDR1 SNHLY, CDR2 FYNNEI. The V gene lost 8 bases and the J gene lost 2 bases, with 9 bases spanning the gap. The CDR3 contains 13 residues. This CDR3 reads CASSDDNTGELFF. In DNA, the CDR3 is TGTGCCAGCTCAGACGATAACACCGGGGAGCTGTTTTTT.

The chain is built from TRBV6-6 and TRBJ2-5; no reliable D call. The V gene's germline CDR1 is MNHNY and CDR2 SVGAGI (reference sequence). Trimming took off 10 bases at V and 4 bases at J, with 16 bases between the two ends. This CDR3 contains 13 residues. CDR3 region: CATGPSFRETQYF. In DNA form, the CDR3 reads TGTGCCACGGGTCCCAGCTTTCGAGAGACCCAGTACTTC.

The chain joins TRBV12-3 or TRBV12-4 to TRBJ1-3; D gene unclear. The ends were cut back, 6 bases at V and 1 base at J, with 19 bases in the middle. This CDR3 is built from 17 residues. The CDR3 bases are TGTGCCAGCAGCACCGACCCGCCGGGAGAGTCTGGAAACACCATATATTTT. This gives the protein CASSTDPPGESGNTIYF.

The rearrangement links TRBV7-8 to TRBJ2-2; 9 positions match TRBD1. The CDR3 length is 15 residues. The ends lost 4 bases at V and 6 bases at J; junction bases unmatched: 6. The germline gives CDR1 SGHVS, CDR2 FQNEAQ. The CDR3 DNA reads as TGTGCCAGCAGCTCGGGACAGGGAGTTCCCGGGGAGCTGTTTTTT. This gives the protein CASSSGQGVPGELFF. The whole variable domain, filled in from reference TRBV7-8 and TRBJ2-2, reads GAGVSQSPRYKVAKRGQDVALRCDPISGHVSLFWYQQALGQGPEFLTYFQNEAQLDKSGLPSDRFFAERPEGSVSTLKIQRTQQEDSAVYLCASSSGQGVPGELFFGEGSRLTVL.

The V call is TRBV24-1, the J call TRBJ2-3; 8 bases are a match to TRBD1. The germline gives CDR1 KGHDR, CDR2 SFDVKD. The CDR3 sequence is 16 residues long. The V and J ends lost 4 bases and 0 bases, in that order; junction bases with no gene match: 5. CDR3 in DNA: TGTGCCACCAGTGACGATGGACAGGGAAGCACAGATACGCAGTATTTT. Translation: CATSDDGQGSTDTQYF.

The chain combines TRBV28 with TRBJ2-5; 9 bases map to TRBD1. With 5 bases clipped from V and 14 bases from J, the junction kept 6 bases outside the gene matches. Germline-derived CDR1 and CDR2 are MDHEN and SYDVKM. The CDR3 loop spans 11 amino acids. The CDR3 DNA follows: TGTGCCAGCAGTCATTCCACAGGGGGCTACTTC. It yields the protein CASSHSTGGYF.

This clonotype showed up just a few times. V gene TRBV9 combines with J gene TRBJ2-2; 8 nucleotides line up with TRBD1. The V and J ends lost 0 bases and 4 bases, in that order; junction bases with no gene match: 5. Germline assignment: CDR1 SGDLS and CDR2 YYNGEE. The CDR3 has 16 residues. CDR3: CASSVAGQGGTGELFF. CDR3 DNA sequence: TGTGCCAGCAGCGTAGCCGGACAGGGTGGCACCGGGGAGCTGTTTTTT.